The T cell receptor beta chain under discussion was sequenced for a study of human T cells and chemical hapten exposure. Looking at the study overall: DPC (0.01%) was patch tested on the upper back and read at 6 days.

There are 12 residues in the CDR3. Trimming removed 3 bases at V and 2 bases at J, with 8 bases between. CDR1 is DFQATT, CDR2 SNEGSKA, per germline (reference sequence). This clonotype was detected many times. TCRdb re-analysed the RACE reads in MiXCR, keeping a single row per CDR3 protein. The sample lists about 100,000 distinct CDR3 sequences, approximately 10% occurring once. Stated time point: patch test 2, 6 weeks after DPC sensitization. This sample's treatment: therapeutic diphenylcyclopropenone sensitization with weekly scalp DPC. Specimen: whole blood, collected in connection with sensitization to the hapten diphenylcyclopropenone (DPC). The clonotype originates from a woman aged 40-49 years with alopecia areata. Some clones in this sample may be carry-over from other donors' samples. The gene calls are TRBV20-1 and TRBJ2-7; D unresolved. Written as DNA, the CDR3 is TGCAGTGCTAGGGCAGAAGCCTACGAGCAGTACTTC. The encoded protein is CSARAEAYEQYF.